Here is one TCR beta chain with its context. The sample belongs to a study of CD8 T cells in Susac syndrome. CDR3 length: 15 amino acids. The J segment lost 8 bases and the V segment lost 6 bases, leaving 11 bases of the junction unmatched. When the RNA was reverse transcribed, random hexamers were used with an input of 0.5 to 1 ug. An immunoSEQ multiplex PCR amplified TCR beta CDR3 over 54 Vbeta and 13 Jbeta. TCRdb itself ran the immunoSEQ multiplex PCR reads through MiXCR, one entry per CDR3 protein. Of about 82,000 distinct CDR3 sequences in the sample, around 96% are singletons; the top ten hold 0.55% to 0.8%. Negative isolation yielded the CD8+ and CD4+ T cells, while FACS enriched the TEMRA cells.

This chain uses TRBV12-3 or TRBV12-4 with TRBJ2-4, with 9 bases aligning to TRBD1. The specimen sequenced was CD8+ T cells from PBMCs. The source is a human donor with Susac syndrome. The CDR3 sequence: CASSRRTGAMDIQYF. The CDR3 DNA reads TGTGCCAGCAGCCGCCGGACAGGGGCAATGGACATTCAGTACTTC.